Below, 16 T cell receptor beta chains from the same sample are listed, as sequenced in a study of T cells in Graves' hyperthyroidism and ophthalmopathy. Authors of the study amplified TCR beta CDR3 regions from RNA transcripts. HTBI primers were employed in a first-round RT-PCR of the TCR CDR3. TCRdb reanalysed the multiplex PCR reads using MiXCR and keeps one entry per CDR3 protein. The sample lists about 500,000 distinct CDR3 sequences, approximately 15% seen once, with about 17% in the top ten. Sequenced: blood. All receptors come from a woman aged 18 to 35 with Graves' hyperthyroidism.

This clonotype occurred many times. The rearrangement uses TRBV24-1 and TRBJ2-2, with D unclear. V gave up 6 bases and J gave up 2 bases, with 6 bases separating them. Germline V gene lookup returns CDR1 KGHDR and CDR2 SFDVKD. This CDR3 spans 13 amino acids. For the CDR3, the DNA is TGTGCCACCAGTCCCCATAACACCGGGGAGCTGTTTTTT. Translated, it gives CATSPHNTGELFF.

This clonotype was seen ten or more times. This rearrangement joins TRBV3-1 to TRBJ2-3, with D perhaps being TRBD1 or TRBD2 (6 bases each). Germline V gene data show CDR1 as LGHDT and CDR2 as YNNKEL (reference sequence). V was pared by 0 bases and J by 0 bases, with 10 bases between. The CDR3 loop spans 16 amino acids. The CDR3 sequence is CASSQDPGASTDTQYF. Here the CDR3 DNA reads TGTGCCAGCAGCCAAGATCCGGGGGCTAGCACAGATACGCAGTATTTT.

The rearrangement links TRBV5-1 to TRBJ2-7; perhaps TRBD2 as D (7 bases). The CDR3 runs 14 residues. V was pared by 0 bases and J by 7 bases, with 14 bases between. Germline assignment: CDR1 SGHRS and CDR2 YFSETQ. CDR3 loop: CASSLEGGSGEQYV. DNA for the CDR3: TGCGCCAGCAGCTTGGAGGGGGGGAGTGGAGAGCAGTACGTC.

The rearrangement uses TRBV30 and TRBJ1-5, with D perhaps matching TRBD1 (6 bases). From germline, CDR1 is GTSNPN and CDR2 SVGIG (reference sequence). Trimming pared 1 base from V and 8 bases from J, leaving 15 bases between. This CDR3 is built from 14 residues. The CDR3 protein is CAWSGTGAVEPQHF. The CDR3 nucleotides are TGTGCCTGGAGTGGGACGGGGGCGGTGGAGCCCCAGCATTTT.

This clonotype was seen many times. V gene TRBV11-2 combines with J gene TRBJ2-6; a weak D match, TRBD2 (5 bases). The CDR3 sequence is 15 residues long. The germline V gene encodes CDR1 SGHAT and CDR2 FQNNGV. V lost 2 bases and J 4 bases, leaving 9 bases between the germline ends. The DNA of the CDR3 is TGTGCCAGCAGCTTATCCAGCGGCGGGGCCAACGTCCTGACTTTC. This translates into CASSLSSGGANVLTF.

This clonotype was seen repeatedly, ten times or more. The rearrangement joins TRBV10-3 to TRBJ1-2; D is uncertain. The germline V gene has CDR1 ENHRY and CDR2 SYGVKD. CDR3 length: 14 amino acids. The V and J ends lost 4 bases and 8 bases respectively, with 17 bases between them. This CDR3 is CAISGLIEGRGYTF. In DNA, the CDR3 is TGTGCCATCAGTGGACTAATAGAAGGGAGAGGCTACACCTTC.

Ten or more counts support this clonotype. V is TRBV18 and J is TRBJ1-5, with unresolved D. This CDR3 region has 13 residues. The germline CDR1 and CDR2 sequences are KGHSH and LQKENI. Trimming stripped 0 bases from V and 4 bases from J, with 4 bases between. The CDR3 coding sequence is TGTGCCAGCTCACCACCGGGGAATCAGCCCCAGCATTTT. It translates to CASSPPGNQPQHF.

This clonotype has a count of ten or more. J is TRBJ1-1 and V is TRBV20-1, with 7 positions matching TRBD1. This CDR3 comprises 12 residues. V shed 6 bases and J 4 bases; nucleotides not matched to a gene: 5. In germline, CDR1 is DFQATT, CDR2 SNEGSKA (reference sequence). In DNA, the CDR3 is TGCAGTGCCGTCTACAGGGGCACTGAAGCTTTCTTT. Protein sequence: CSAVYRGTEAFF.

The chain combines TRBV6-2 or TRBV6-3 with TRBJ2-3, with 11 bases identical to TRBD2. With V trimmed by 0 bases and J by 5 bases, 1 base remained unmatched. The germline V gene encodes CDR1 MNHEY and CDR2 SVGEGT. This CDR3 contains 15 residues. The CDR3 bases are TGTGCCAGCAGTTACTCAGGGACTAGCGGAGATACGCAGTATTTT. It yields the protein CASSYSGTSGDTQYF.

The rearrangement joins TRBV5-1 to TRBJ2-7, with D tentatively TRBD1 (6 bases). This CDR3 has 16 amino acids. Germline-derived CDR1 and CDR2 are SGHRS and YFSETQ. Trimming stripped 4 bases from V and 3 bases from J, with 20 bases between. CDR3 bases: TGCGCCAGCAGCGTCCCGGGACACATTCTACGCTACGAGCAGTACGTC. It yields the protein CASSVPGHILRYEQYV.

This clonotype was counted at least ten times. The V and J genes are TRBV24-1 and TRBJ2-3; 8 nucleotides line up with TRBD2. The CDR3 is 18 amino acids. CDR1 and CDR2 (germline): KGHDR, SFDVKD. The trim removed 2 bases at V and 2 bases at J, leaving 11 bases unmatched. The CDR3 sequence: CATSDSHPTSGITDTQYF. The CDR3 DNA follows: TGTGCCACCAGTGATTCCCACCCCACTAGCGGTATCACAGATACGCAGTATTTT.

This clonotype appeared many times. Written as DNA, the CDR3 is TGTGCCTCCCGTAGGTGGGAGGAAGAGACCCAGTACTTC. This gives the protein CASRRWEEETQYF. The V gene is TRBV30, the J gene TRBJ2-5, with D tentatively TRBD2 (6 bases). Trimming left V 7 bases short and J 3 bases short, with 15 bases between. The CDR3 spans 13 residues. The germline CDR1 and CDR2 sequences are GTSNPN and SVGIG (reference sequence).

J is TRBJ2-1 and V is TRBV6-2 or TRBV6-3; TRBD2 agrees at 9 bases. Germline trimming cut 4 bases from V and 8 bases from J; bases unmatched to any gene: 12. Germline CDR1 MNHEY, CDR2 SVGEGT. This CDR3 is built from 16 residues. CDR3 DNA: TGTGCCAGCAGTTCCCCGACTAGCGGCTTTCGCGATGAGCAGTTCTTC. This translates into CASSSPTSGFRDEQFF.

To note about this clonotype: At one end, the junction sequence differs from germline, possibly due to a read error. The rearrangement joins TRBV19 to TRBJ1-4; D is unclear. Germline lookup yields CDR1 LNHDA and CDR2 SQIVND (reference sequence). CDR3 length equals 18 residues. The CDR3 spells CAGSIEPQTVQFYEKLFF. Here the CDR3 DNA reads TGTGCCGGTAGTATAGAACCACAGACGGTGCAGTTCTATGAAAAACTGTTTTTT.

This clonotype has more than one count but fewer than ten. V gene TRBV27 combines with J gene TRBJ2-7; D remains ambiguous. The germline CDR1 and CDR2 sequences are MNHEY and SMNVEV (reference sequence). The CDR3 totals 13 residues. V lost 8 bases and J lost 2, with 13 bases in between. The CDR3 here is CASGWGRTYEQYF. DNA of the CDR3: TGTGCCAGCGGGTGGGGTCGCACCTACGAGCAGTACTTC.

This clonotype was recorded a few times. This chain uses TRBV6-5 with TRBJ2-3; D possibly corresponds to TRBD2 (7 bases). From germline, CDR1 is MNHEY and CDR2 SVGAGI. There are 13 residues in the CDR3. Trimming pared 3 bases from V and 6 bases from J, leaving 10 bases between. DNA of the CDR3: TGTGCCAGCAGTTATGGGAGGGGGGATACGCAGTATTTT. This sequence encodes CASSYGRGDTQYF.